This T cell receptor (beta chain) was obtained from a study of T-cell memory formation after mild COVID-19 (dated by TCRdb to the early 2020s). With respect to the entire study: TCR sequence clusters from the two donors were found to be largely donor specific. Two young, previously healthy adult volunteers made up the cohort, one male and one female. In two donors, T-cell clones that expanded and contracted after mild COVID-19 were followed by sequencing TCRalpha and TCRbeta repertoires longitudinally.

Data came from an Illumina NovaSeq 6000. TCRalpha and TCRbeta cDNA libraries were constructed by 5'RACE with constant-segment primers, with sample barcodes and unique molecular identifiers being introduced. RNA was extracted from every sample with Trizol reagent. Library amplification was performed in two PCR steps, and a second sample barcode and Illumina TruSeq adapters were introduced in the second step. Libraries were sequenced on an Illumina NovaSeq with 2 x 150 bp paired-end reads. The published analysis was carried out like this. Demultiplexing of reads and collapsing into UMI-guided consensus sequences were performed with migec v1.2.7. With mixcr v2.1.11, UMI consensuses were aligned to TRA and TRB V and J templates and assembled into clonotypes. Expanded or contracted clonotypes were those called significant by both edgeR and NoisET, with noise models trained on biological replicates. For edgeR calls, the thresholds were a false discovery rate-adjusted p below 0.01 and a log2 fold-change of 1. As an exploratory analysis of dynamics, max-normalized trajectories of the 1000 most abundant clonotypes were examined with PCA combined with hierarchical clustering. Each responding clone was given a CD4 or CD8 phenotype based on the CD4+ and CD8+ repertoires, which had been sequenced separately. The public reads were quality trimmed at Q25 with fastp and then assembled into clones with MiXCR by TCRdb, keeping productive beta chains. Each entry is one CDR3 protein sequence, shown with its most common DNA and genes. The V and J calls follow TCRdb's processing rather than the paper's. The sample has about 130,000 distinct CDR3 sequences on record, roughly 6.2% of them singletons. The top ten hold around 2% of the sample.

Ficoll-Paque density gradient centrifugation was used to isolate PBMCs. Results the study describes overall, beyond this receptor: Contracting CD4+ clones turned up mainly in the CM and EM memory subsets, whereas EMRA was where CD8+ clones were enriched. Clones contracting from day 15 to 85 had balanced CD4/CD8 phenotypes, while a second wave expanding from day 15 to 37 was biased towards CD4+. Some responding clones were detected in pre-infection memory, suggesting pre-existing cross-reactive memory T cells joined the SARS-CoV-2 response. The second-wave clones that peaked on day 37 were not confirmed to be SARS-CoV-2 specific. The study included only a couple of mild cases, and larger cohorts that include severe cases with pre-infection samples were judged to be necessary.

Note on this clonotype: Its antigen is not yet known. Base qualities are not provided; no much larger clone lies one nucleotide away.

Including the terminal cysteine and phenylalanine, the CDR3 comprises 19 residues. The sequence is cut down to CDR3 DNA, 57 bases in frame from base 1. Sequences LNHNV (CDR1) and YYDKDF (CDR2) are obtained from the germline V gene (reference sequence). Trimming takes 1 base off V and 3 bases off J; junction bases not matched to a gene: 10. The sequence was collected from an adult woman who had mild COVID-19 (a few samples of this study predate the infection). The sample titles of this study are shuffled in the database, so cell type and time point are left out; the donor was told from shared clones. Sequenced sample: PBMCs or a T cell subset sorted from them (not recorded which). The sequence links TRBV15 to TRBJ2-6; the central 9 bases match TRBD1. The DNA is as follows: TGTGCCACCAGCAGAGCCGGGACAGGGTCCCATAGTGGGGCCAACGTCCTGACTTTC. Its protein is CATSRAGTGSHSGANVLTF.